Listed here are 2 T cell receptor beta chains from one sample, sequenced in a study of tumor and adjacent non-tumor tissue in lung cancer. The library came from three nested PCR rounds adapted from ARM-PCR protocols. A single record per CDR3 protein comes from TCRdb applying MiXCR to the multiplex PCR reads. The sample shows 110,000 or so distinct CDR3 sequences, about 64% of them seen only once. This sample's RNA came from whole unsorted tissue. The normal lung tissue was taken more than 3 cm from the tumor edge. The sequenced sample was distant non-tumor lung tissue. Receptor source: a man aged 55 to 70 with non-small cell lung cancer.

This clonotype was seen many times. V and J are TRBV4-1 and TRBJ1-6, with a tentative D call TRBD1 (5 bases). Germline-derived CDR1 and CDR2 are MGHRA and YSYEKL. The CDR3 is made up of 16 amino acids. Trimming cost V 1 base and J 6 bases, with 13 bases left between them. CDR3 sequence reads: CASSQGRQTSNSPLHF. The CDR3 DNA reads as TGCGCCAGCAGCCAAGGTCGACAGACTTCTAATTCACCCCTCCACTTT.

Note on this clonotype: The CDR3 does not close with the conserved phenylalanine or tryptophan, likely indicating a read error. The DNA is left out, because the CDR3 cannot be placed on it with certainty; the CDR3 is given as TCRdb lists it. The rearrangement uses TRBV29-1 and TRBJ2-1; the DNA was not compared with TRBD1, the D call given in the table. The germline V gene encodes CDR1 SQVTM and CDR2 ANQGSEA. Inclusive of both ends, the CDR3 amounts to 16 amino acids. CDR3 sequence reads: CSANEVSQGGMGERFL.